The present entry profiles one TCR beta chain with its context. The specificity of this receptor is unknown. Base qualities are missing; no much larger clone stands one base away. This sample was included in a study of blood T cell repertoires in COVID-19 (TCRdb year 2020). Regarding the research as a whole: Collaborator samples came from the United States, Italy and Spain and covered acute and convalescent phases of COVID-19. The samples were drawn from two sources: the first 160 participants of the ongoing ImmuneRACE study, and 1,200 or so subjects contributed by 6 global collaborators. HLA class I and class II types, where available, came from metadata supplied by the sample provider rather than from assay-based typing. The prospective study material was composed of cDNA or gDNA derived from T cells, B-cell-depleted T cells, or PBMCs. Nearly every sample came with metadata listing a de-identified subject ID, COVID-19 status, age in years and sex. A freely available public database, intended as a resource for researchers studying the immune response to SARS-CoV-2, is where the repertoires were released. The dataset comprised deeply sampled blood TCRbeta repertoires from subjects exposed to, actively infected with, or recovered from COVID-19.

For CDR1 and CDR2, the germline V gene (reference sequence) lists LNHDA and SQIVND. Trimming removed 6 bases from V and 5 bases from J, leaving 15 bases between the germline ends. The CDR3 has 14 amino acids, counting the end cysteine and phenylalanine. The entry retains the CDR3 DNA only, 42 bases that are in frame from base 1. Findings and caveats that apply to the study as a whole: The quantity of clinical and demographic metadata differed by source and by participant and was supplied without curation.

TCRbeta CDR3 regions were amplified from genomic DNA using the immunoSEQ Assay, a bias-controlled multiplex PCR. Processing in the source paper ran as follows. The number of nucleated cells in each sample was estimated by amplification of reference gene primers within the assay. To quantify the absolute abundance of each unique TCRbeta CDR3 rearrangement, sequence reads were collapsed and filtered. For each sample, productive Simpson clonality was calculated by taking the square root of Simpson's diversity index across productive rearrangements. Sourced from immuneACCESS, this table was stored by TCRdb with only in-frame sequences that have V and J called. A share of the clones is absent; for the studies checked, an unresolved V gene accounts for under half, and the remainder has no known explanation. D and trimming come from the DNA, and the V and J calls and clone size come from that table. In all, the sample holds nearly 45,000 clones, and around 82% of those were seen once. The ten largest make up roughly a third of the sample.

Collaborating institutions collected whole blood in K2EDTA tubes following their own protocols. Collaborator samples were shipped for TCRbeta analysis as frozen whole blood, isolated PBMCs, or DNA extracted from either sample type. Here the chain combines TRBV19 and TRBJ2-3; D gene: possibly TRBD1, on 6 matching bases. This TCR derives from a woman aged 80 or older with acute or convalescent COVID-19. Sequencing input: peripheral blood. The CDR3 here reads CASSPRGIGDTQYF. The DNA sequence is TGTGCCAGTAGCCCAAGGGGGATAGGAGATACGCAGTATTTT.